The clone carrying this T cell receptor beta chain was counted once. Its specificity is not known. The source of the sample is a study of cytomegalovirus exposure and HLA in healthy donors. General observations from the study: Most subjects had HLA-A and HLA-B alleles reportedly predicted accurately by TCR beta sequences. For cytomegalovirus status, the classifier reportedly gave diagnoses with high specificity and sensitivity. The study flagged fewer than 200 TCR beta chains as cytomegalovirus-associated.

Germline V gene data show CDR1 as SGHAT and CDR2 as FQNNGV. The CDR3 is 12 residues long. The germline V and J ends were trimmed by 5 bases and 0 bases, with 2 bases remaining between them. PCR used 60 Vbeta primers and 13 Jbeta primers. Using immunoSEQ multiplex PCR, the repertoire was profiled, and TCRdb retains in-frame clones only, with some absent. The sample contains around 230,000 clones, over 75% of which appear only once. This chain links TRBV11-2 with TRBJ1-3; D is ambiguous. The origin of this receptor is a male donor in good health and CMV-seronegative. Material for sequencing was PBMCs. The CDR3 protein is CASSRSGNTIYF. CDR3 DNA sequence: TGTGCCAGCAGCCGCTCTGGAAACACCATATATTTT.